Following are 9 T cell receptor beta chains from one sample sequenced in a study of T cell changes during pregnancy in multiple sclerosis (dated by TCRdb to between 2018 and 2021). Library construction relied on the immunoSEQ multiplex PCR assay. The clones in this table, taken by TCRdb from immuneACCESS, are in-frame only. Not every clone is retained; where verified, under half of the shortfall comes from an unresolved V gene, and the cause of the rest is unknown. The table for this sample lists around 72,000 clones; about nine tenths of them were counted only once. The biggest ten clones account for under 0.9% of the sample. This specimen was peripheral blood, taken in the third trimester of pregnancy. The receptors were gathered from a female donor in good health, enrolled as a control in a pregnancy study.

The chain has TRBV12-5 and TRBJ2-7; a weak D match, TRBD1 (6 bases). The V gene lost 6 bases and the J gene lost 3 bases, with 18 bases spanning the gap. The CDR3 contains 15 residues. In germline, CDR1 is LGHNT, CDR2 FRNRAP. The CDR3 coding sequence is TGTGCTAGTGGACCCGGACAGCGACCCTACTACGAGCAGTACTTC. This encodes CASGPGQRPYYEQYF. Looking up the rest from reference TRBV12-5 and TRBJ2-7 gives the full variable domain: DARVTQTPRHKVTEMGQEVTMRCQPILGHNTVFWYRQTMMQGLELLAYFRNRAPLDDSGMPKDRFSAEMPDATLATLKIQPSEPRDSAVYFCASGPGQRPYYEQYFGPGTRLTVT.

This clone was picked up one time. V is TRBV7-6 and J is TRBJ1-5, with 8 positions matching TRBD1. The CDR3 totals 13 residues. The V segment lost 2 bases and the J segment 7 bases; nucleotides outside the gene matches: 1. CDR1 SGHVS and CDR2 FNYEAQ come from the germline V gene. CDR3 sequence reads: CASSLQGAQPQHF. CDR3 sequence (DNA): TGTGCCAGCAGCTTACAGGGGGCACAGCCCCAGCATTTT.

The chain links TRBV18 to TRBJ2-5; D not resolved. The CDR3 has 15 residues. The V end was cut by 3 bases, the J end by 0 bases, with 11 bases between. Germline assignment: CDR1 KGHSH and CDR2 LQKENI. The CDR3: CASSPLVAYQETQYF. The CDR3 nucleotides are TGTGCCAGCTCACCCCTCGTAGCCTACCAAGAGACCCAGTACTTC.

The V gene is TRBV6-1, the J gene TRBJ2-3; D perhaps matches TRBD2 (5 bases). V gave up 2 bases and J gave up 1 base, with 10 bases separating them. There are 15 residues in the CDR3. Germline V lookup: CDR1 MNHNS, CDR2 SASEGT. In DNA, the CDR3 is TGTGCCAGCAGTGAATCTCTAGCCCGCACAGATACGCAGTATTTT. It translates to CASSESLARTDTQYF.

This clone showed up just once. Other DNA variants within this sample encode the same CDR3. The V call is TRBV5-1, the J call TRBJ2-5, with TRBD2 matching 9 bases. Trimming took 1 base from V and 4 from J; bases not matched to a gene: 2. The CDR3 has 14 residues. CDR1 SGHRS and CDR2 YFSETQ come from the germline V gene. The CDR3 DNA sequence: TGCGCCAGCAGCTTGAGCGGGGGGCGAGAGACCCAGTACTTC. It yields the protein CASSLSGGRETQYF.

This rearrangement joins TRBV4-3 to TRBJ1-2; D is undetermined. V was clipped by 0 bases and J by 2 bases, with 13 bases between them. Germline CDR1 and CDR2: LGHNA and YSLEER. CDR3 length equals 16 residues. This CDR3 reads CASSQDLEGRNYGYTF. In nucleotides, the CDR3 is TGCGCCAGCAGCCAAGATCTCGAGGGTCGGAACTATGGCTACACCTTC.

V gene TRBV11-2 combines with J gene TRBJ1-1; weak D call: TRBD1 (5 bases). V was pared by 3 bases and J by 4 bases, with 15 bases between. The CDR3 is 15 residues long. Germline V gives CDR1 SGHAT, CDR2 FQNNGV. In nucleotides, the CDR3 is TGTGCCAGCAGCTTTGGAGGGGCGCAATCCACTGAAGCTTTCTTT. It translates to CASSFGGAQSTEAFF.

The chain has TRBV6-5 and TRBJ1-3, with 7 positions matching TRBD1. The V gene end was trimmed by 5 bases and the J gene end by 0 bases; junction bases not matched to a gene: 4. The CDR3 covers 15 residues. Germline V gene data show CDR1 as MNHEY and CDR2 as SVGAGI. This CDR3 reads CASSPDRSSGNTIYF. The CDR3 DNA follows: TGTGCCAGCAGTCCGGACAGGAGCTCTGGAAACACCATATATTTT.

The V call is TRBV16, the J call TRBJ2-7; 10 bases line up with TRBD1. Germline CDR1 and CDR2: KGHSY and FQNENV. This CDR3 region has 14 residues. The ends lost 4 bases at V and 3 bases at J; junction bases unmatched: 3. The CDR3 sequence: CASSPWDRGYEQYF. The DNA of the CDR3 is TGTGCCAGCAGCCCCTGGGACAGGGGCTACGAGCAGTACTTC.